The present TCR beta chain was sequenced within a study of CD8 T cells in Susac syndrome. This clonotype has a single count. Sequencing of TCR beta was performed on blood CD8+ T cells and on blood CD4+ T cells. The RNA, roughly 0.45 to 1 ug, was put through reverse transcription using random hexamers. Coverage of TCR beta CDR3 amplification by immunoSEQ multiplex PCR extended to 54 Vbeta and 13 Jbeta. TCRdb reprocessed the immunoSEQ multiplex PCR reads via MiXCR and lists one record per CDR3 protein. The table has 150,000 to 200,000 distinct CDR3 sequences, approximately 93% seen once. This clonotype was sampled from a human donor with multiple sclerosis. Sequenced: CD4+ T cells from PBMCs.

CDR3 sequence (DNA): TGTGCCAGCAGTTCCTTCGCGAACACCGGGGAGCTGTTTTTT. It is translated as CASSSFANTGELFF. The rearrangement joins TRBV27 to TRBJ2-2; D gene unclear. This CDR3 is built from 14 residues. V was clipped by 4 bases and J by 0 bases, with 6 bases between them. In germline, CDR1 is MNHEY, CDR2 SMNVEV (reference sequence).